The 4 T cell receptor beta chains below come from one sample, sequenced in a study of cytomegalovirus exposure and HLA in healthy donors. The study ran its PCR with 60 Vbeta and 13 Jbeta primers. The assay was immunoSEQ multiplex PCR, and TCRdb's table has in-frame clones only and misses some. The top ten hold around 4.3% of the sample, which has more than 95,000 clones, about 79% seen once. Sequencing was carried out using PBMCs. These receptors were taken from a man aged 25-45 years in good health and CMV-seropositive.

V and J are TRBV7-9 and TRBJ2-7, with a tentative D call TRBD2 (5 bases). Trimming cost V 3 bases and J 1 base, with 10 bases left between them. Germline CDR1 is SEHNR and CDR2 is FQNEAQ (reference sequence). The CDR3 has 14 residues. For the CDR3, the DNA is TGTGCCAGCAGCTTGGACGGGAAATCCTACGAGCAGTACTTC. This gives the protein CASSLDGKSYEQYF.

This clone was detected a few times. The V gene is TRBV15, the J gene TRBJ1-5; no firm D call. The V end was cut by 0 bases, the J end by 10 bases, with 7 bases between. CDR3 length equals 12 residues. The germline V gene has CDR1 LNHNV and CDR2 YYDKDF (reference sequence). CDR3 sequence: CATSREAGPQHF. The CDR3 region has the DNA TGTGCCACCAGCAGAGAGGCAGGCCCCCAGCATTTT. Drawing the rest from reference TRBV15 and TRBJ1-5, the complete variable domain is DAMVIQNPRYQVTQFGKPVTLSCSQTLNHNVMYWYQQKSSQAPKLLFHYYDKDFNNEADTPDNFQSRRPNTSFCFLDIRSPGLGDTAMYLCATSREAGPQHFGDGTRLSIL.

This clone was observed a single time. V gene TRBV10-3 combines with J gene TRBJ1-1; 7 positions agree with TRBD1. Per germline, CDR1 ENHRY and CDR2 SYGVKD. The CDR3 contains 13 residues. V shed 6 bases, J shed 4 bases, and the junction held 5 bases outside the gene matches. The CDR3 here is CAIRNWTGTEAFF. The CDR3 bases are TGTGCCATCAGAAACTGGACAGGCACTGAAGCTTTCTTT.

In this sample, this clone turned up a few times. This chain uses TRBV9 with TRBJ1-1, with TRBD1 matching over 9 bases. The germline gives CDR1 SGDLS, CDR2 YYNGEE. This CDR3 comprises 13 residues. V trimming: 4 bases; J trimming: 7 bases; junction bases outside the gene matches: 5. The CDR3 loop is CASSPLGQGEAFF. DNA for the CDR3: TGTGCCAGCAGCCCCCTGGGACAGGGTGAAGCTTTCTTT.